The next 20 T cell receptor beta chains were all read from a single sample in a study of identical twins. TCRdb itself ran the 5' RACE reads through MiXCR, one entry per CDR3 protein. The sample has around 530,000 distinct CDR3 sequences, approximately 16% seen once. These same records also appear under a second study, on yellow fever vaccine responses in identical twins.

Sample: CD4+ T cells sorted from blood. Receptors were obtained from a woman between 18 and 30 years old in good health.

The chain combines TRBV27 with TRBJ2-7; D not resolved. Germline assignment: CDR1 MNHEY and CDR2 SMNVEV (reference sequence). V was cut by 2 bases and J by 4 bases, with 24 bases left in between. The CDR3 spans 18 residues. In nucleotides, the CDR3 is TGTGCCAGCAGTTTAAGGTTTTCGGTTAGTCTTTCCGATTACGAGCAGTACTTC. Its translation: CASSLRFSVSLSDYEQYF.

This clonotype was recorded a few times. The chain carries TRBV10-3 and TRBJ1-1; maybe TRBD1 (5 bases). Deletions cut 1 base from V and 6 bases from J, with 12 bases between. Germline CDR1 reads ENHRY; CDR2 reads SYGVKD. The CDR3 length is 14 residues. The chain's CDR3 is CAISEFQGGSEAFF. In DNA form, the CDR3 reads TGTGCCATCAGTGAGTTTCAGGGCGGGTCTGAAGCTTTCTTT.

There are a few counts of this clonotype. This chain uses TRBV10-3 with TRBJ2-2; either TRBD1 or TRBD2 may supply D (5 bases each). Germline V gene sequence: CDR1 ENHRY, CDR2 SYGVKD. The CDR3 loop spans 14 amino acids. Trimming left V 6 bases short and J 1 base short, with 9 bases between. CDR3 protein: CAIRGDGNTGELFF. As DNA, the CDR3 is TGTGCCATCAGAGGGGACGGGAACACCGGGGAGCTGTTTTTT.

This rearrangement joins TRBV12-3 or TRBV12-4 to TRBJ2-5; 10 bases are shared with TRBD1. With V trimmed by 6 bases and J by 0 bases, 4 bases remained unmatched. The length of the CDR3 is 15 residues. DNA for the CDR3: TGTGCCAGCAGGGCGGGACAGGGGAACCAAGAGACCCAGTACTTC. Its translation: CASRAGQGNQETQYF.

In its sample, this clonotype was seen a few times. The rearrangement uses TRBV12-3 or TRBV12-4 and TRBJ1-2; D is uncertain. CDR3 length: 15 residues. Trimming stripped 0 bases from V and 5 bases from J, with 13 bases between. The CDR3 here is CASSLASGTVYGYTF. The CDR3 DNA sequence: TGTGCCAGCAGTTTAGCTTCGGGTACGGTATATGGCTACACCTTC.

This clonotype was recorded a few times. The chain uses TRBV7-2 and TRBJ1-4; D call uncertain. The CDR3 runs to 16 residues. Germline CDR1 is SGHTA and CDR2 is FQGNSA. Trimming shortened V by 2 bases and J by 0 bases, and 10 bases separated the two germline ends. CDR3 residues: CASSLNRGTTNEKLFF. The CDR3 nucleotides read TGTGCCAGCAGCTTAAATCGCGGAACAACTAATGAAAAACTGTTTTTT. The variable domain in full, with the rest retrieved from reference TRBV7-2 and TRBJ1-4, is GAGVSQSPSNKVTEKGKDVELRCDPISGHTALYWYRQSLGQGLEFLIYFQGNSAPDKSGLPSDRFSAERTGGSVSTLTIQRTQQEDSAVYLCASSLNRGTTNEKLFFGSGTQLSVL.

The genes are TRBV6-1 and TRBJ2-3, with a possible D match to TRBD1 (5 bases). Trimming pared 4 bases from V and 8 bases from J, leaving 13 bases between. Germline assignment: CDR1 MNHNS and CDR2 SASEGT. The CDR3 extends over 13 amino acids. For the CDR3, the DNA is TGTGCCAGCAGTGCGAAAGGGGCCGGTACGCAGTATTTT. Residues: CASSAKGAGTQYF.

This clonotype was seen a handful of times. The chain is built from TRBV6-5 and TRBJ2-5, with D perhaps TRBD1 or TRBD2 (5 bases each). CDR1 and CDR2 from the germline V gene are MNHEY and SVGAGI. Trimming took 4 bases from V and 3 from J, leaving 12 bases between them. The CDR3 extends over 14 amino acids. DNA for the CDR3: TGTGCCAGCAGTTCCCAAGGGACCAAAGAGACCCAGTACTTC. Amino acids: CASSSQGTKETQYF.

The chain employs TRBV25-1 and TRBJ2-2, with TRBD1 matching 8 bases. The CDR3 is made up of 16 amino acids. Germline CDR1 MGHDK, CDR2 SYGVNS. V was clipped by 3 bases and J by 1 base; unmatched bases: 4. CDR3: CASSDSGTGNTGELFF. In nucleotides, the CDR3 is TGTGCCAGCAGTGATTCCGGGACAGGGAACACCGGGGAGCTGTTTTTT.

This chain joins TRBV5-4 and TRBJ1-6, with D possibly being TRBD1 (6 bases). The CDR3 is made up of 15 amino acids. Looked up from germline, CDR1 is SGHNT and CDR2 is YYREEE (reference sequence). Trimming removed 1 base from V and 7 bases from J, with 12 bases in between. CDR3 amino acids: CASSLLAGENSPLHF. Here the CDR3 DNA reads TGTGCCAGCAGCTTGCTTGCAGGGGAAAATTCACCCCTCCACTTT.

This clonotype was recorded a few times. J is TRBJ2-2 and V is TRBV7-9, with D possibly called TRBD1 or TRBD2 (5 bases each). The germline CDR1 and CDR2 sequences are SEHNR and FQNEAQ (reference sequence). The CDR3 runs to 17 residues. Trimming removed 4 bases from V and 8 bases from J, with 23 bases in between. Written as DNA, the CDR3 is TGTGCCAGCAGCTCCGAGTCCGGGACCCTCCGGTCGGGGGAGCTGTTTTTT. As protein: CASSSESGTLRSGELFF. The variable domain in full, with the rest retrieved from reference TRBV7-9 and TRBJ2-2, is DTGVSQNPRHKITKRGQNVTFRCDPISEHNRLYWYRQTLGQGPEFLTYFQNEAQLEKSRLLSDRFSAERPKGSFSTLEIQRTEQGDSAMYLCASSSESGTLRSGELFFGEGSRLTVL.

The sample holds a few counts of this clonotype. J is TRBJ2-7 and V is TRBV28, with D perhaps matching TRBD2 (5 bases). V was shortened by 2 bases and J by 0 bases, with 29 bases between the two germline ends. Germline V gene sequence: CDR1 MDHEN, CDR2 SYDVKM. This CDR3 contains 21 residues. This CDR3 is CASSLVLRIPAEGGYSYEQYF. As DNA, the CDR3 is TGTGCCAGCAGTTTAGTACTGCGGATTCCAGCCGAGGGCGGTTACTCCTACGAGCAGTACTTC.

The genes are TRBV28 and TRBJ2-5; 7 bases are shared with TRBD1. Trimming at V came to 7 bases and at J to 1 base, leaving 9 bases not matched to a gene. This CDR3 region has 15 residues. Germline CDR1 is MDHEN and CDR2 is SYDVKM. The CDR3 DNA sequence: TGTGCCAGCAATAAAAGCTACAGGGGCCAAGAGACCCAGTACTTC. It codes for CASNKSYRGQETQYF.

This clonotype turned up a few times. This chain links TRBV2 with TRBJ2-7, with 7 bases lining up with TRBD2. The CDR3 loop spans 14 amino acids. Germline V gene lookup returns CDR1 SNHLY and CDR2 FYNNEI. The V gene end was trimmed by 1 base and the J gene end by 7 bases; junction bases not matched to a gene: 7. This chain's CDR3 is CASSEERDVGEQYF. The CDR3, as DNA: TGTGCCAGCAGTGAAGAGCGGGATGTGGGAGAGCAGTACTTC.

This clonotype was counted a few times. The chain is built from TRBV2 and TRBJ1-5, with 7 bases lining up with TRBD1. The CDR3 totals 15 residues. Unmatched junction bases numbered 6, after V lost 6 bases and J lost 1 base. Per germline, CDR1 SNHLY and CDR2 FYNNEI. This chain's CDR3 is CASSPGGQSNQPQHF. DNA for the CDR3: TGTGCCAGCAGCCCAGGGGGTCAAAGCAATCAGCCCCAGCATTTT.

A single count supports this clonotype. At one end the junction does not follow the germline gene, possibly because of a read error. The chain is built from TRBV5-1 and TRBJ2-1; 11 bases line up with TRBD2. This CDR3 is 17 amino acids long. Looked up from germline, CDR1 is SGHRS and CDR2 is YFSETQ. CDR3 loop: CASRLGSGTSGVNEQFF. The CDR3 DNA sequence: TGCGCCAGCAGGTTGGGGTCGGGGACTAGCGGAGTCAATGAGCAGTTCTTC.

This clonotype was found a few times. The V call is TRBV5-1, the J call TRBJ2-2; D unresolved. The CDR3 totals 13 residues. The germline V gene encodes CDR1 SGHRS and CDR2 YFSETQ. The V end was cut by 0 bases, the J end by 3 bases, with 3 bases between. CDR3 loop: CASSLGHTGELFF. As DNA, the CDR3 is TGCGCCAGCAGCTTGGGACACACCGGGGAGCTGTTTTTT.

This chain links TRBV7-9 with TRBJ2-1; tentatively, D is TRBD2 (5 bases). The CDR3 is made up of 15 amino acids. CDR1 and CDR2 (germline): SEHNR, FQNEAQ (reference sequence). V was trimmed by 3 bases and J by 0 bases, leaving 9 bases between them. Here the CDR3 DNA reads TGTGCCAGCAGCTTCGGGGTATCCTCCTACAATGAGCAGTTCTTC. This sequence encodes CASSFGVSSYNEQFF.

This clonotype was counted between two and nine times. This chain uses TRBV2 with TRBJ1-5, with D hard to call. The CDR3 sequence is 13 residues long. Trimming shortened V by 10 bases and J by 0 bases, and 10 bases separated the two germline ends. Looked up from germline, CDR1 is SNHLY and CDR2 is FYNNEI. CDR3 nucleotide sequence: TGTGCCATCTCGACCCTTAGCAATCAGCCCCAGCATTTT. This translates into CAISTLSNQPQHF.

This clonotype was observed a few times. The chain's CDR3 is CASSLGTFSEQYF. The DNA for the CDR3 is TGCGCCAGCAGCTTGGGAACTTTCAGCGAGCAGTACTTC. V and J are TRBV5-1 and TRBJ2-7; unclear D gene. Germline-derived CDR1 and CDR2 are SGHRS and YFSETQ. The germline V and J ends were trimmed by 0 bases and 6 bases, with 10 bases remaining between them. The CDR3 sequence is 13 residues long.